A single sample is the source of the 7 T cell receptor beta chains below, sequenced in a study of OX40 agonist ivuxolimab in advanced cancers. The data were produced by immunoSEQ multiplex PCR, yet TCRdb's version contains in-frame clones alone and is incomplete. Of some 40,000 clones listed, around 90% are singletons. The input for sequencing was CD4+ or CD8+ T cells sorted from blood, taken in a trial of the OX40 agonist ivuxolimab. The receptors here all came from an adult with an advanced solid tumor such as melanoma, head and neck, liver or kidney cancer.

This chain joins TRBV18 and TRBJ2-7; 7 bases are shared with TRBD1. CDR3 length equals 14 residues. V gave up 0 bases and J gave up 4 bases; unmatched junction bases: 3. Germline CDR1 KGHSH, CDR2 LQKENI. Written as DNA, the CDR3 is TGTGCCAGCTCACCACCTGTACAGGGGTACGAGCAGTACTTC. It is translated as CASSPPVQGYEQYF. Full variable domain (outside the CDR3, taken from reference TRBV18 and TRBJ2-7): NAGVMQNPRHLVRRRGQEARLRCSPMKGHSHVYWYRQLPEEGLKFMVYLQKENIIDESGMPKERFSAEFPKEGPSILRIQQVVRGDSAAYFCASSPPVQGYEQYFGPGTRLTVT.

The chain employs TRBV5-6 and TRBJ2-7; unclear D gene. This CDR3 has 13 residues. The germline V gene has CDR1 SGHDT and CDR2 YYEEEE. V lost 0 bases and J 2 bases, leaving 6 bases between the germline ends. The CDR3 DNA reads TGTGCCAGCAGCTTGGTGCAGACCTACGAGCAGTACTTC. Translated: CASSLVQTYEQYF.

The rearrangement uses TRBV6-1 and TRBJ2-7; weak D call: TRBD2 (6 bases). In germline, CDR1 is MNHNS, CDR2 SASEGT. The CDR3 is 13 residues long. Trimming took 4 bases from V and 3 from J, leaving 10 bases between them. As DNA, the CDR3 is TGTGCCAGCAGTGTGGGACTCCACTACGAGCAGTACTTC. This sequence encodes CASSVGLHYEQYF.

The chain is built from TRBV7-9 and TRBJ2-1, with D tentatively TRBD1 or TRBD2 (5 bases each). Trimming cost V 5 bases and J 6 bases, with 14 bases left between them. The CDR3 contains 14 residues. Germline V gives CDR1 SEHNR, CDR2 FQNEAQ (reference sequence). The CDR3 sequence is CASSTRDPRNEQFF. CDR3 in DNA: TGTGCCAGCAGCACCCGGGACCCTCGCAATGAGCAGTTCTTC.

CDR3 bases: TGTGCCAGCAGCCCCACGGGGGAGGGTACCACAGATACGCAGTATTTT. Translation: CASSPTGEGTTDTQYF. The rearrangement uses TRBV28 and TRBJ2-3, with 7 positions matching TRBD2. Germline assignment: CDR1 MDHEN and CDR2 SYDVKM. This CDR3 contains 16 residues. J lost 2 bases, V lost 6 bases, and 11 bases had no gene match.

The chain combines TRBV7-6 with TRBJ2-5; D may be TRBD1 (5 bases). Germline assignment: CDR1 SGHVS and CDR2 FNYEAQ. This CDR3 has 13 amino acids. V dropped 3 bases and J dropped 1 base, with 6 bases sitting between them. CDR3 in DNA: TGTGCCAGCAGCTTCAGGGTCCAAGAGACCCAGTACTTC. It yields the protein CASSFRVQETQYF.

V usage is TRBV9 and J usage is TRBJ2-7; 12 nucleotides line up with TRBD1. The CDR3 is 16 residues long. Germline V gene sequence: CDR1 SGDLS, CDR2 YYNGEE. V was clipped by 4 bases and J by 6 bases; unmatched bases: 11. CDR3: CASSPPGQGARGEQYF. The CDR3 DNA follows: TGTGCCAGCAGCCCTCCGGGACAGGGGGCCAGGGGCGAGCAGTACTTC. The variable domain in full, with the rest retrieved from reference TRBV9 and TRBJ2-7, is DSGVTQTPKHLITATGQRVTLRCSPRSGDLSVYWYQQSLDQGLQFLIQYYNGEERAKGNILERFSAQQFPDLHSELNLSSLELGDSALYFCASSPPGQGARGEQYFGPGTRLTVT.